The source of this T cell receptor beta chain is a study of cytomegalovirus exposure and HLA in healthy donors. Use of 60 Vbeta and 13 Jbeta primers characterized the PCR. Generated by immunoSEQ multiplex PCR, the TCRdb table keeps only in-frame clones and is missing some. The table shows 100,000 to 150,000 clones, with 70% to 80% occurring only once. The CDR3 runs 15 residues. The ends lost 4 bases at V and 6 bases at J; junction bases unmatched: 11. Germline assignment: CDR1 SQVTM and CDR2 ANQGSEA. This chain uses TRBV29-1 with TRBJ2-3, with TRBD1 identical over 9 bases. This receptor was taken from an older woman in good health and CMV-seronegative. Sample: PBMCs. The CDR3 sequence is CSVGGSGQGRDTQYF. The CDR3 coding sequence is TGCAGCGTTGGGGGGTCGGGACAGGGACGTGATACGCAGTATTTT.